This entry concerns a single T cell receptor (beta chain). The repertoire was sequenced with immunoSEQ multiplex PCR; TCRdb's copy has only in-frame clones and lacks some. The sample lists around 56,000 clones; 75% to 90% were seen once. V lost 0 bases, J lost 4 bases, and 3 bases stayed unmatched. The CDR3 loop spans 16 amino acids. Germline CDR1 and CDR2: SGHVS and FQNEAQ. The data belong to a study of T cell changes during pregnancy in multiple sclerosis. The chain recombines TRBV7-8 with TRBJ2-2, with TRBD1 matching over 9 bases. The sequences come from CD4+ T cells from peripheral blood mononuclear cells, collected in the third trimester of pregnancy. This TCR was recovered from a female donor with multiple sclerosis, enrolled in a pregnancy study. This chain's CDR3 is CASSLAQGQGTGELFF. DNA for the CDR3: TGTGCCAGCAGCTTAGCGCAGGGACAGGGCACCGGGGAGCTGTTTTTT.